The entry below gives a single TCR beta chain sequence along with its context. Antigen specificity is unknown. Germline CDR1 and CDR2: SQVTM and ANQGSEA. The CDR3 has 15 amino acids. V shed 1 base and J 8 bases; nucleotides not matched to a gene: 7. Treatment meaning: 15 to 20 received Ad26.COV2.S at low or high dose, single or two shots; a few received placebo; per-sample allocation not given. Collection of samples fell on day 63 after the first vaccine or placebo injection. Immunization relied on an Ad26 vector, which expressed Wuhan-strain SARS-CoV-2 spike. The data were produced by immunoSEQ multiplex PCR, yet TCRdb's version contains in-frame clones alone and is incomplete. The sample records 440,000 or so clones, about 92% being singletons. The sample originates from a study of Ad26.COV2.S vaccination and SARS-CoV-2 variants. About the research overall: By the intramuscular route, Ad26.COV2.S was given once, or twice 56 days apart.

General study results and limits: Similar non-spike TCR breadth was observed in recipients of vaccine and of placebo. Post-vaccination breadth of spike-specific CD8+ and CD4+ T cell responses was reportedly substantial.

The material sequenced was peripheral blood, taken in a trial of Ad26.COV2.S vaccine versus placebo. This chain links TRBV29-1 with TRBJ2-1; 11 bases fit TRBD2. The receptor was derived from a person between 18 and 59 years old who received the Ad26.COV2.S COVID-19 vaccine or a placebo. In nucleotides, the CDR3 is TGCAGCGTTGAAGCTAGGCTAGCGGGGGGCCATGAGCAGTTCTTC. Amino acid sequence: CSVEARLAGGHEQFF.